This TCR beta chain was captured by sequencing in a study of graft-versus-host responses after intestinal transplantation. Study conclusions and caveats: The study associated peak circulating GvH clone levels with early post-transplant HvG declines.

The V end lost 5 bases, the J end lost 4 bases, and 3 bases lay between the germline ends. The germline gives CDR1 MNHNS, CDR2 SASEGT. There are 10 residues in the CDR3. Clones were sequenced by immunoSEQ multiplex PCR, and TCRdb holds only the in-frame ones, with some missing. The sample carries about 21,000 clones, 30% to 40% recorded once. Responders (approximately 200,000, CFSE-labeled) met approximately 200,000 stimulators that were irradiated and violet-dye-labeled. A sort after the reaction isolated proliferating CFSE-low CD3+CD4+ and CD3+CD8+ responders. Material: alloreactive CD8+ T cells from a mixed lymphocyte reaction culture, obtained before intestinal transplant. The sample's subset: CFSE-low proliferating T cells sorted from roughly six-day pre-transplant mixed lymphocyte reaction (GvH or HvG direction). The TCR sequence derives from a human patient who received an intestinal transplant. J is TRBJ2-7 and V is TRBV6-1; D remains unclear. CDR3 amino acids: CASSWYEQYF. The CDR3 DNA follows: TGTGCCAGCAGTTGGTACGAGCAGTACTTC.